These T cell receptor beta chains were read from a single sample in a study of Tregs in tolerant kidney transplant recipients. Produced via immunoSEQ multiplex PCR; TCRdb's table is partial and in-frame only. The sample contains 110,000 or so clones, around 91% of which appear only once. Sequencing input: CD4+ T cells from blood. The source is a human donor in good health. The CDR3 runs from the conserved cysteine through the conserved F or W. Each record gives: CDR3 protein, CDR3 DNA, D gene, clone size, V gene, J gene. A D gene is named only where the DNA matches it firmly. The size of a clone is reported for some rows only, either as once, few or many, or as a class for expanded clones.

CDR3 protein: CASSSRTGRTDTQYF; CDR3 DNA: TGTGCCAGCAGCTCCAGGACAGGGCGTACAGATACGCAGTATTTT; D gene: TRBD1; clone size: NA; V gene: TRBV5-4; J gene: TRBJ2-3
CDR3 protein: CASSPIGTSGGHEQFF; CDR3 DNA: TGTGCCAGCAGCCCAATCGGGACTAGCGGGGGCCATGAGCAGTTCTTC; D gene: TRBD2; clone size: NA; V gene: TRBV4-2; J gene: TRBJ2-1
CDR3 protein: CASSMAVSYEQYF; CDR3 DNA: TGTGCCAGTAGTATGGCCGTCTCCTACGAGCAGTACTTC; D gene: NA; clone size: NA; V gene: TRBV19; J gene: TRBJ2-7
CDR3 protein: CASSFGASNSYEQYF; CDR3 DNA: TGTGCCAGCAGCTTCGGAGCGTCTAACTCCTACGAGCAGTACTTC; D gene: NA; clone size: NA; V gene: TRBV5-6; J gene: TRBJ2-7
CDR3 protein: CASSNVGQGNYGYTF; CDR3 DNA: TGTGCCAGTAGTAACGTGGGACAGGGGAACTATGGCTACACCTTC; D gene: TRBD1; clone size: NA; V gene: TRBV19; J gene: TRBJ1-2
CDR3 protein: CASSLLASDEQFF; CDR3 DNA: TGTGCCAGCAGCTTATTGGCTAGCGATGAGCAGTTCTTC; D gene: NA; clone size: NA; V gene: TRBV7-3; J gene: TRBJ2-1
CDR3 protein: CSVGQGRANVLTF; CDR3 DNA: TGCAGCGTTGGACAAGGCAGGGCCAACGTCCTGACTTTC; D gene: NA; clone size: NA; V gene: TRBV29-1; J gene: TRBJ2-6
CDR3 protein: CASSDPLGELFF; CDR3 DNA: TGCGCCAGCAGCGATCCTCTCGGGGAGCTGTTTTTT; D gene: NA; clone size: NA; V gene: TRBV5-1; J gene: TRBJ2-2
CDR3 protein: CASSASGAGGRNIQYF; CDR3 DNA: TGTGCCAGCAGCGCATCGGGAGCGGGGGGTAGGAACATTCAGTACTTC; D gene: TRBD2; clone size: NA; V gene: TRBV6-4; J gene: TRBJ2-4
CDR3 protein: CASSPGLSITGELFF; CDR3 DNA: TGTGCCAGCAGTCCGGGACTTTCGATCACCGGGGAGCTGTTTTTT; D gene: NA; clone size: NA; V gene: TRBV6-5; J gene: TRBJ2-2
CDR3 protein: CASSNPSGSEEQYF; CDR3 DNA: TGTGCCAGCAGCAACCCTAGCGGGAGTGAGGAGCAGTACTTC; D gene: TRBD2; clone size: once; V gene: TRBV7-9; J gene: TRBJ2-7
CDR3 protein: CASSLNSGETQYF; CDR3 DNA: TGTGCCAGCTCCCTTAATAGCGGAGAGACCCAGTACTTC; D gene: NA; clone size: NA; V gene: TRBV18; J gene: TRBJ2-5
CDR3 protein: CASSLKTGITYEQYF; CDR3 DNA: TGTGCCAGCAGCCTCAAGACAGGGATCACCTACGAGCAGTACTTC; D gene: TRBD1; clone size: NA; V gene: TRBV14; J gene: TRBJ2-7
CDR3 protein: CASNSRGLGTDTQYF; CDR3 DNA: TGTGCCAGCAACTCGAGGGGCCTGGGCACAGATACGCAGTATTTT; D gene: NA; clone size: few; V gene: TRBV9; J gene: TRBJ2-3
CDR3 protein: CAWSVLSNQPQHF; CDR3 DNA: TGTGCCTGGAGTGTACTAAGCAATCAGCCCCAGCATTTT; D gene: NA; clone size: few; V gene: TRBV30; J gene: TRBJ1-5
CDR3 protein: CATSRDRGTGLSYEQYF; CDR3 DNA: TGTGCCACCAGCAGAGATAGAGGGACAGGGTTATCATACGAGCAGTACTTC; D gene: TRBD1; clone size: NA; V gene: TRBV15; J gene: TRBJ2-7